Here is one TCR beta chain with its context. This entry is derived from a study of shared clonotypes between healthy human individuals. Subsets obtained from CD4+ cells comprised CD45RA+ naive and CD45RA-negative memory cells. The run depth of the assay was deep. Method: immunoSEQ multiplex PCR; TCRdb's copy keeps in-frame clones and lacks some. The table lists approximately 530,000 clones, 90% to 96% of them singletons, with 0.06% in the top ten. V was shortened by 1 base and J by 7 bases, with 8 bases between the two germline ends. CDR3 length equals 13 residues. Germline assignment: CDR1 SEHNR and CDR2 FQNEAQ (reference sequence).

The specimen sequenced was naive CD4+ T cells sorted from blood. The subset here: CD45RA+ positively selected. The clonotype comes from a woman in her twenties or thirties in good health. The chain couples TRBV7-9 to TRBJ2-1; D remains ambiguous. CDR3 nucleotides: TGTGCCAGCAGCTTAGTTCCCCTAAATGAGCAGTTCTTC. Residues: CASSLVPLNEQFF.